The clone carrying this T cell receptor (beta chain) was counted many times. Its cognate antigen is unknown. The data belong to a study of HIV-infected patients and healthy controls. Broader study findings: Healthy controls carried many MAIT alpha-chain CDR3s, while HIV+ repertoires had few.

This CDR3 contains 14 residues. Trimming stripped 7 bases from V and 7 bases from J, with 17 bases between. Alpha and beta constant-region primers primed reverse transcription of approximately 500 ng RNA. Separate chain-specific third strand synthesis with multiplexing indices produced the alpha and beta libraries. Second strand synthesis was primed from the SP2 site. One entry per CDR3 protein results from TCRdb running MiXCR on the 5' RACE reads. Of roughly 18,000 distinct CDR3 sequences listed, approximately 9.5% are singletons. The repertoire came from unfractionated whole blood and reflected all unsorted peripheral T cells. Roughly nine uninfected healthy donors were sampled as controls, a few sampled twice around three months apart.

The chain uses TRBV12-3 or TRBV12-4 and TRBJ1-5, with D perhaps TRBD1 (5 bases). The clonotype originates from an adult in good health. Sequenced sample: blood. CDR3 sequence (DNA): TGTGCCAGCACCACCCTCGGGGGGGAACAGCCCCAGCATTTT. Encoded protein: CASTTLGGEQPQHF.